This T cell receptor beta chain came from a study of blood T cell repertoires in COVID-19. Study details: The United States, Italy and Spain supplied acute and convalescent COVID-19 samples. Nucleic acid was either cDNA or gDNA, and it came from T cells, B-cell-depleted T cells, or PBMCs.

There are 14 residues in the CDR3. The ends were cut back, 8 bases at V and 5 bases at J, with 18 bases in the middle. Germline CDR1 and CDR2: LNHDA and SQIVND (reference sequence). As processed by the authors: Reference gene primer amplification gave estimated nucleated cell counts. The table came from immunoSEQ multiplex PCR; TCRdb's copy has only in-frame clones and leaves some out. The V and J calls and clone size are taken from that table; D and trimming were inferred from the DNA. This sample has 70,000 or so clones, with 85% to 90% found just once. This receptor was identified in an elderly woman with active COVID-19. The sequenced sample consisted of peripheral blood. This chain uses TRBV19 with TRBJ1-1; D possibly corresponds to TRBD1 (5 bases). Here the CDR3 DNA reads TGTGCCAGTGGGGGAAGGAGGGGCTATACTGAAGCTTTCTTT. Translating gives CASGGRRGYTEAFF.